This T cell receptor (beta chain) comes out of a study of Ad26.COV2.S vaccination and SARS-CoV-2 variants. At the level of the study: Trial arm assignment for the donor was COV1001 Ad26.COV2.S. Ad26.COV2.S was injected intramuscularly once or twice, 56 days apart.

Germline lookup yields CDR1 KGHSH and CDR2 LQKENI. The V gene end was trimmed by 3 bases and the J gene end by 9 bases; junction bases not matched to a gene: 15. This CDR3 is 17 amino acids long. Treatment here: roughly 20 received Ad26.COV2.S at low or high dose, single or two shots; several received placebo; per-sample allocation not given. Sampling happened 63 days after the first vaccine or placebo injection. Profiled with immunoSEQ multiplex PCR; TCRdb holds only in-frame clones, not every one. The data hold 350,000 to 500,000 clones, with 89% observed a single time. The receptor's source is a person between 18 and 65 years old who received the Ad26.COV2.S COVID-19 vaccine or a placebo. The rearrangement joins TRBV18 to TRBJ2-1; 9 nucleotides match TRBD2. Sequenced material: peripheral blood, taken in a trial of Ad26.COV2.S vaccine versus placebo. Here the CDR3 reads CASSPNALGGGVSEQFF. CDR3 DNA sequence: TGTGCCAGCTCACCCAACGCCTTAGGCGGGGGGGTTAGTGAGCAGTTCTTC.